This T cell receptor (beta chain) was captured in a study of persistence of HIV-infected CD4 T cells (dated by TCRdb to between 2020 and 2021). Regarding the study in general: CMV- and HIV-1 Gag-responding CD4+ T cells were isolated from ART-treated individuals so that antigen-driven clonal expansion of HIV-1-infected cells could be examined. Participants had been on suppressive ART for a median of about eight years. Apart from a couple of participants who underwent leukapheresis at a single time point, peripheral blood samples of up to roughly 180 mL were collected from participants at multiple time points. The clonality of all cells in each sorted population was assessed by TCRbeta sequencing, whereas the clonality of infected cells was assessed by proviral sequencing. Cross-participant TCR cluster analysis included about eight participants for CMV and 6 or 7 participants for Gag.

TCRbeta repertoires were sequenced from genomic DNA with the immunoSEQ hsTCRB assay version 4 in survey mode. For TCRbeta sequencing, genomic DNA was diluted to approximately 10 ng/uL, with up to 1 ug used per sample. In the paper's pipeline: TCRbeta data analysis was done in ImmunoSeq Analyzer 3.0, and diversity was calculated on productive nucleotide rearrangements. The improved Chao index was used to estimate lower-bound TCR diversity, and the Gini coefficient was used to estimate clonality using the Immunarch R package. When different nucleotide rearrangements encoded the same CDR3beta amino acid sequence, each rearrangement was treated as a distinct clonotype. Differential abundance analysis identified TCRbeta sequences significantly enriched in antigen-responding cells relative to anti-CD3/anti-CD28-activated cells. GLIPH2 grouped TCRs by predicted peptide-MHC specificity, both within each participant and across combined participant data sets. TCRdb mirrors the immuneACCESS table, restricted to in-frame sequences. Some clones are absent from its copies; in checked studies, under half trace to an unresolved V gene, and the reason for the others is unknown. V and J calls and clone size are as listed in that table; D and trimming were resolved from the DNA. The sample profile shows roughly 30,000 clones; more than 75% of them were found once. Together, the top ten hold about 4.5% of the sample.

A note on this clone: The antigen this receptor binds is unknown. No qualities accompany the bases; no much larger clone lies one base away.

Broader findings and caveats from the paper: Antigen-responding cells were enriched for degenerate expanded CDR3beta sequences, which suggests convergent selection of CD4+ responses to CMV and Gag. Bulk TCR analyses could not be limited to the rare CMV-responding cells that actually contained HIV-1 proviruses. TCR oligoclonality correlated with proviral oligoclonality within the same sorted populations. TCRbeta richness in CMV- and Gag-responding cells was significantly lower than in anti-CD3/anti-CD28-responding cells; CMV-responding cells had higher oligoclonality than CD3/CD28-stimulated and Gag-responding cells. The study involved few individuals and tested only a limited range of antigens.

The treatment or condition label corresponds to: suppressive antiretroviral therapy. Lysates of CMV-infected fibroblasts were used at approximately 10 ug/mL for cell stimulation. Memory CD4+ T cells that did not respond, being CD40L-negative, CD69-negative and CD45RO-high, were sorted as memory populations depleted of antigen-responding cells. Participants were HIV-1-infected adults who started suppressive ART during chronic infection. For at least 4 years, the participants' plasma HIV-1 RNA had been undetectable, below 50 copies/mL. To be included, participants needed a CD4+ T cell count above 400 cells/uL and a positive CMV serology. Before stimulation, PBMCs were isolated using density centrifugation and depleted of CD8+ T cells. For more than 15 hours, the CD8-depleted PBMCs were stimulated with anti-CD28/CD49d costimulation, a CD40-blocking antibody, and enfuvirtide to prevent new infections. Cell sorting was performed on a Beckman Coulter MoFlo Legacy or XDP sorter, and dead cells were excluded with propidium iodide. Genomic DNA was extracted with the QIAamp DNA Mini Kit for samples above one million cells, otherwise with the Quick-DNA Microprep Kit.

Trimmed from V: 4 bases; trimmed from J: 7 bases; junction bases lacking a gene match: 9. Looking up the germline V gene yields CDR1 MDHEN and CDR2 SYDVKM. Measured from the cysteine to the phenylalanine, the CDR3 is 15 residues long. Only the CDR3 portion is preserved as DNA: 45 bases, with reading frame beginning at the first base. The receptor's source is an adult man with HIV who was CMV-seropositive. The rearranged segments are TRBV28 and TRBJ2-1; TRBD2 matches 8 bases in the middle. Here the sequenced sample was CD4+ T cells sorted from PBMCs after approximately 20-hour stimulation, taken from a patient who received antiretroviral therapy. This specimen's cell subset or site label, per the study, means: CD40L-CD69- CD45RO-high memory CD4 T cells not responding to CMV lysate. The base sequence is TGTGCCAGCAGTTCGGCGGGGGGTCTTCGAAATGAGCAGTTCTTC. This codes for CASSSAGGLRNEQFF.